The source of this T cell receptor (beta chain) is a study of T cell responses to AZD1222 COVID-19 vaccine. Findings and caveats of the study: Only a handful of AZD1222 recipients, roughly 6 in all, had baseline seropositivity. Most donors were white British and more were female, and clonal diversity was possibly underestimated. Along spike, vaccine-associated CD4 TCRs were found throughout, with dominance at 160-218 and 743-854. Following two doses of AZD1222, Spike-specific TCR breadth and depth rose.

Germline CDR1 SGHRS, CDR2 YFSETQ. V was pared by 2 bases and J by 0 bases, with 12 bases between. This CDR3 comprises 16 residues. As concerns this clone: The antigen is unknown.

Here immunoSEQ multiplex PCR was the method, and the copy in TCRdb shows in-frame clones only, minus some. The sample yields about 180,000 clones, roughly 88% seen once. The chain carries TRBV5-1 and TRBJ1-3, with D tentatively TRBD1 (5 bases). The sequence was collected from an adult who received the AZD1222 COVID-19 vaccine. This material consisted of peripheral blood, taken 28 days after the second AZD1222 dose. The CDR3 loop reads CASSFSAGHSGNTIYF. The CDR3, as DNA: TGCGCCAGCAGCTTTTCTGCAGGGCACTCTGGAAACACCATATATTTT.